A selection of T cell receptor beta chains follows, all from one sample in a study of T-cell reconstitution after alpha-beta-depleted transplantation in children. TCRdb fed the PCR reads into MiXCR, producing one record per CDR3 protein. The repertoire includes approximately 1,000,000 distinct CDR3 sequences, about 29% of them detected once, and approximately 30% sits in the top ten. Sequencing was performed on PBMCs, mostly from graft donor cells, taken 360 days after TCRalphabeta/CD19-depleted stem cell transplant. The receptors were gathered from a boy less than two years old who had a stem cell transplant for SCID, so the T cells may come from the graft donor. The CDR3 runs from the conserved cysteine through the conserved F or W. The order of the fields is CDR3 length, D gene, J gene, V gene, clone size, CDR3 DNA, CDR3 protein. D genes are given only for firm matches. Clone size is given for some rows only: seen once, a few or many times, or a class if the clone is expanded.

>12|-|TRBJ2-7|TRBV5-1|-
TGCGCCAGCAGCGGCGAACACAGCGAGCAGTACTTC
CASSGEHSEQYF
>15|-|TRBJ1-5|TRBV28|-
TGTGCCAGCAGTCCGCTACACGGGAACAATCAGCCCCAGCATTTT
CASSPLHGNNQPQHF
>15|TRBD1|TRBJ2-1|TRBV6-1|many
TGTGCCAGCAGAAAACAGGGGATCTCCTACAATGAGCAGTTCTTC
CASRKQGISYNEQFF
>16|-|TRBJ2-3|TRBV12-5|-
TGTGCTAGTGGTCCCTCCCCACTAGCCGGCACAGATACGCAGTATTTT
CASGPSPLAGTDTQYF
>15|-|TRBJ2-3|TRBV18|-
TGTGCCAGCTCACCGGACAGCTTTAGCACAGATACGCAGTATTTT
CASSPDSFSTDTQYF
>14|-|TRBJ1-5|TRBV28|many
TGTGCCAGCAGTTTAAGGGGTCTCAATCAGCCCCAGCATTTT
CASSLRGLNQPQHF
>16|-|TRBJ2-1|TRBV2|many
TGTGCCAGCAGTGAGCCCTCCTCGCTCCTAGGGGGTGAGCAGTTCTTC
CASSEPSSLLGGEQFF
>13|-|TRBJ2-3|TRBV9|-
TGTGCCAGCAGCACAGTCACTAGGGATACGCAGTATTTT
CASSTVTRDTQYF
>17|TRBD1|TRBJ2-1|TRBV6-2/TRBV6-3|-
TGTGCCAGCAGCTACCTGCCTCGACAGGGGAGCTACAATGAGCAGTTCTTC
CASSYLPRQGSYNEQFF
>16|-|TRBJ2-1|TRBV20-1|few
TGCAGTGCACCCGACGGGGGGCGGGGCCGCTACAATGAGCAGTTCTTC
CSAPDGGRGRYNEQFF
>15|-|TRBJ2-3|TRBV24-1|few
TGTGCCACCAGTGATCCGACCCTTGCAAGGGATACGCAGTATTTT
CATSDPTLARDTQYF
>15|TRBD1|TRBJ2-3|TRBV4-1|-
TGCGCCAGCAGCCACCGGACAGGGGACTCAGATACGCAGTATTTT
CASSHRTGDSDTQYF
>17|TRBD2|TRBJ2-3|TRBV12-3/TRBV12-4|-
TGTGCCAGCAGTTCGCCCTATCGGGGGGGAGACACAGATACGCAGTATTTT
CASSSPYRGGDTDTQYF
>15|-|TRBJ1-3|TRBV6-1|-
TGTGCCAGCAGTAGAGACAGGTCGGGTGGAAACACCATATATTTT
CASSRDRSGGNTIYF
>15|-|TRBJ1-3|TRBV6-1|-
TGTGCCAGCAGGAGAGACAGTACATCTGGAAACACCATATATTTT
CASRRDSTSGNTIYF
>12|-|TRBJ2-7|TRBV20-1|few
TGCAGTGCCACCGGGAACCGATACGAGCAGTACTTC
CSATGNRYEQYF
>12|-|TRBJ2-4|TRBV20-1|-
TGCAGTGGCAGGACAGTAGGGGACATTCAGTACTTC
CSGRTVGDIQYF
>15|-|TRBJ1-2|TRBV6-4|-
TGTGCCAGCAGCCCCGAGAGGGCCACTAACTATGGCTACACCTTC
CASSPERATNYGYTF
>15|-|TRBJ2-3|TRBV7-3|few
TGTGCCAGCAGCTCAAACAGGGTTGGCACAGATACGCAGTATTTT
CASSSNRVGTDTQYF
>17|-|TRBJ2-3|TRBV3-1|few
TGTGCCAGCAGTCCGTTCCCACAGGGTATCTTCACAGATACGCAGTATTTT
CASSPFPQGIFTDTQYF
>17|TRBD1|TRBJ2-5|TRBV5-1|-
TGCGCCAGCAGCTTGGCCGGTGGACAGGCACGCTCTGAGGCCCAGTACTTC
CASSLAGGQARSEAQYF
>17|-|TRBJ2-1|TRBV4-1|-
TGCGCCAGCAGCCGTAGAAAGGACTATAAAAGCTACAATGAGCAGTTCTTC
CASSRRKDYKSYNEQFF
>13|-|TRBJ1-2|TRBV7-8|-
TGTGCCAGCACTACCCATGCAGGGCATGGCTACACCTTC
CASTTHAGHGYTF
>16|TRBD2|TRBJ2-1|TRBV4-1|-
TGCGCCAGCAGCCAAGATGGGACTAGCGGGGTCAATGAGCAGTTCTTC
CASSQDGTSGVNEQFF
>14|-|TRBJ2-5|TRBV5-1|few
TGCGCCAGCCGTTTTCGGGTTTCTGAGGGGACCCAGTACTTC
CASRFRVSEGTQYF
>16|-|TRBJ2-1|TRBV7-3|-
TGTGCCAGCAGCTCGGGATTCGGGGGGCCGTACAATGAGCAGTTCTTC
CASSSGFGGPYNEQFF
>14|TRBD1|TRBJ2-1|TRBV5-5|few
TGTGCCAGCAGCTTCGAGACAGGGGGCAATGAGCAGTTCTTC
CASSFETGGNEQFF
>17|TRBD2|TRBJ2-1|TRBV20-1|few
TGCAGTGCCGTAGTGACTAGCGGGGGCGGTTGGTACAATGAGCAGTTCTTC
CSAVVTSGGGWYNEQFF
>17|TRBD1|TRBJ2-1|TRBV5-1|few
TGCGCCAGCAGCTTGAAGGGGACAGGGGGTAACAAGAATGAGCAGTTCTTC
CASSLKGTGGNKNEQFF
>16|-|TRBJ2-5|TRBV5-1|few
TGCGCCAGCAGCTTGGGAATCTCCTGGAATCCCGAGACCCAGTACTTC
CASSLGISWNPETQYF
>19|TRBD2|TRBJ2-3|TRBV4-3|-
TGCGCCAGCAGCCAAGAACCCCTCCAGCGGGGGGGCCCTATGGATACGCAGTATTTT
CASSQEPLQRGGPMDTQYF
>18|-|TRBJ2-6|TRBV6-1|-
TGTGCCAGCAGTCCAGGGGGGGCCGGTAGGAGAGGGGCCAACGTCCTGACTTTC
CASSPGGAGRRGANVLTF